This T cell receptor beta chain was documented in a study of T cells in Graves' hyperthyroidism and ophthalmopathy. This CDR3 contains 18 residues. From germline, CDR1 is MGHRA and CDR2 YSYEKL. V shed 0 bases and J 2 bases; nucleotides not matched to a gene: 10. Amplified regions were TCR beta CDR3 sequences from RNA transcripts. The study used the HTBI primer set for a first-round RT-PCR of the TCR CDR3. In TCRdb, the multiplex PCR reads were re-called with MiXCR into one record per CDR3 protein. The profile covers over 500,000 distinct CDR3 sequences, with about 16% appearing a single time and about 31% taken by the ten largest.

The J gene is TRBJ2-1, the V gene TRBV4-1; 7 nucleotides align to TRBD2. The sample taken for sequencing was blood. This TCR was sampled from a woman in her 30s with Graves' ophthalmopathy. The CDR3 protein is CASSQEGWRESTYNEQFF. CDR3 nucleotides: TGCGCCAGCAGCCAAGAAGGCTGGCGGGAGAGTACCTACAATGAGCAGTTCTTC.